The rows below give T cell receptor beta chains drawn from one sample of a study of graft-versus-host responses after intestinal transplantation. Libraries were prepared by immunoSEQ multiplex PCR; TCRdb keeps only in-frame clonotypes and omits some of them. This table holds about 24,000 clones, 80% to 90% found once. The starting material was PBMCs, obtained approximately 450 days after intestinal transplant. These receptors originate from a human patient who received an intestinal transplant, so some T cells may come from the graft donor. The CDR3 runs from the conserved cysteine through the conserved F or W.

V	J	CDR3
TRBV7-8	TRBJ2-2	CASSLGGGLAGNTGELFF
TRBV5-1	TRBJ2-5	CASSLDPRTLQETQYF
TRBV2	TRBJ1-3	CASSQTWDPDNSGNTIYF
TRBV29-1	TRBJ1-2	CSVETGDYGYTF
TRBV6-6	TRBJ1-2	CASSYRTGSYGYTF
TRBV28	TRBJ1-1	CASNSVHLNTEAFF
TRBV5-1	TRBJ2-1	CASSHGLAVYNEQFF
TRBV19	TRBJ1-5	CASSIAGNQPQHF
TRBV5-5	TRBJ2-7	CASSLTPMDRATYEQYF
TRBV19	TRBJ2-7	CASSPGQDYEQYF
TRBV13	TRBJ1-4	CASSLGQGASEKLFF
TRBV7-9	TRBJ2-5	CASSLAQGQGRETQYF
TRBV7-2	TRBJ2-1	CASRLPRASGYNEQFF
TRBV2	TRBJ2-7	CAASSEVNEQYF
TRBV28	TRBJ1-1	CASRMGGLLNTEAFF
TRBV28	TRBJ1-1	CASSFRRNTEAFF
TRBV30	TRBJ1-3	CARSPYRGTGLSGNTIYF
TRBV6-5	TRBJ1-1	CAIRTETEAFF
TRBV7-3	TRBJ2-2	CASSSIPTGAENTGELFF
TRBV6-5	TRBJ2-3	CASSYSNRDTQYF
TRBV2	TRBJ2-1	CAGIAGPYNEQFF
TRBV5-4	TRBJ2-1	CASSPERDAYNEQFF
TRBV15	TRBJ2-5	CATSRTGGQETQYF
TRBV28	TRBJ1-5	CASSPLLGRRSNQPQHF
TRBV6-5	TRBJ1-1	CASRAGSRTEAFF
TRBV27	TRBJ2-2	CASSFKGNTGELFF
TRBV13	TRBJ2-7	CASSLGRGVDEQYF